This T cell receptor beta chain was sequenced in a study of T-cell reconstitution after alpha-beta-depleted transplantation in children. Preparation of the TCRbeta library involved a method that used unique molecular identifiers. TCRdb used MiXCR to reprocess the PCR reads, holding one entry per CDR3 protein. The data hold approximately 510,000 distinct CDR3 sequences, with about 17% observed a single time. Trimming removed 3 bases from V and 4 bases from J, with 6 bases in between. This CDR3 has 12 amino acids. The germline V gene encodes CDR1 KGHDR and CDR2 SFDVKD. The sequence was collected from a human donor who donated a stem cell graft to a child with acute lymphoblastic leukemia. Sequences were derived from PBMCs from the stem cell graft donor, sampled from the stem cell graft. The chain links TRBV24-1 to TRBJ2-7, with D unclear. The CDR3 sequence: CATSDPGYEQYF. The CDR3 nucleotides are TGTGCCACCAGTGATCCAGGTTACGAGCAGTACTTC.